This T cell receptor beta chain came from a study of T-cell reconstitution after alpha-beta-depleted transplantation in children. Between the trimmed V and J ends, which lost 5 bases and 2 bases, there was a span of 8 bases. Germline CDR1 reads SEHNR; CDR2 reads FQNEAQ (reference sequence). This CDR3 has 13 amino acids. Many counts were recorded for this clonotype. It was with unique molecular identifiers that the TCRbeta library was prepared. TCRdb analysed the PCR reads with MiXCR anew, one entry per CDR3 protein. Among approximately 250,000 distinct CDR3 sequences, approximately 9.9% were seen once, and the ten largest hold less than 6%.

The source of this sequence is a human donor who donated a stem cell graft to a child with SCID. The V and J genes are TRBV7-9 and TRBJ2-3; no definite D call. The starting material was PBMCs from the stem cell graft donor, obtained from the stem cell graft. CDR3 sequence: CASSPPLTDTQYF. Here the CDR3 DNA reads TGTGCCAGCAGCCCCCCCCTCACAGATACGCAGTATTTT.